This TCR beta chain was identified in a study of high-grade serous ovarian cancer treatment subgroups. Findings of the study overall: Different patients shared almost no repertoire; same-patient tumors shared about 0.1 to 0.79.

The tumor samples were collected prior to definitive surgery or chemotherapy. The method was immunoSEQ multiplex PCR; TCRdb's version includes in-frame clones alone and lacks a portion of them. The sample has over 6,500 clones, 76% seen once; the top ten hold roughly 6.7%. Trimming took 2 bases from V and 7 from J; bases not matched to a gene: 8. Germline V gene sequence: CDR1 MNHNS, CDR2 SASEGT. The CDR3 loop spans 16 amino acids. Turning to this clone: Its matching antigen is unknown.

The chain carries TRBV6-1 and TRBJ1-6; 7 nucleotides match TRBD1. The sequencing input was tumor tissue. This clonotype was obtained from a human donor with high-grade serous ovarian cancer. This chain's CDR3 is CASSEPSGTENSPLHF. DNA of the CDR3: TGTGCCAGCAGTGAACCGTCCGGGACAGAGAATTCACCCCTCCACTTT.